Listed below are T cell receptor beta chains from one sample, sequenced in a study of blood T cell repertoires in COVID-19. Assay: immunoSEQ multiplex PCR; the TCRdb copy retains only in-frame clones and omits some. The profile shows some 230,000 clones, 83% of them singletons. Sequencing used peripheral blood. These receptors were obtained from a woman aged 45-65 years with acute or convalescent COVID-19. The CDR3 runs from the conserved cysteine through the conserved F or W. A row's size may be missing; if present it is once, few, many or a size class.

v_gene: TRBV6-6; abundance: .; j_gene: TRBJ2-7; CDR3aa: CASSRRTGVERSYEQYF
v_gene: TRBV27; abundance: .; j_gene: TRBJ1-4; CDR3aa: CASRGWHSPNEKLFF
v_gene: TRBV5-6; abundance: .; j_gene: TRBJ2-5; CDR3aa: CASSLRRKRETQYF
v_gene: TRBV12-3/TRBV12-4; abundance: few; j_gene: TRBJ1-1; CDR3aa: CASSPYTEAFF
v_gene: TRBV6-5; abundance: .; j_gene: TRBJ1-1; CDR3aa: CASSFGRDTEAFF
v_gene: TRBV6-1; abundance: .; j_gene: TRBJ1-4; CDR3aa: CASSEGMGANEKLFF
v_gene: TRBV25-1; abundance: .; j_gene: TRBJ1-6; CDR3aa: CASSEVGMRNSPLHF
v_gene: TRBV9; abundance: .; j_gene: TRBJ2-7; CDR3aa: CASSVGSNSYEQYF
v_gene: TRBV5-6; abundance: .; j_gene: TRBJ2-5; CDR3aa: CASSYGDLAGETQYF
v_gene: TRBV11-3; abundance: .; j_gene: TRBJ2-1; CDR3aa: CASSSSRRNEQFF
v_gene: TRBV5-1; abundance: .; j_gene: TRBJ2-3; CDR3aa: CASTPTGFSTDTQYF
v_gene: TRBV5-6; abundance: .; j_gene: TRBJ1-1; CDR3aa: CASSLSYATANTEAFF
v_gene: TRBV7-9; abundance: .; j_gene: TRBJ2-5; CDR3aa: CASRTALETQYF
v_gene: TRBV28; abundance: .; j_gene: TRBJ2-7; CDR3aa: CASTQDRARTGEQYF
v_gene: TRBV2; abundance: .; j_gene: TRBJ2-2; CDR3aa: CASSVQREGSGELFF
v_gene: TRBV4-1; abundance: few; j_gene: TRBJ2-2; CDR3aa: CASRREQGAETGELFF
v_gene: TRBV4-3; abundance: few; j_gene: TRBJ2-2; CDR3aa: CASSQGLAGTGELFF
v_gene: TRBV6-6; abundance: .; j_gene: TRBJ1-4; CDR3aa: CASLGTTMEKLFF
v_gene: TRBV10-3; abundance: .; j_gene: TRBJ2-5; CDR3aa: CATRTGQGEETQYF
v_gene: TRBV7-9; abundance: few; j_gene: TRBJ2-7; CDR3aa: CASSFEGGPTPYEQYF
v_gene: TRBV28; abundance: .; j_gene: TRBJ1-2; CDR3aa: CASRAQQGANYGYTF
v_gene: TRBV15; abundance: .; j_gene: TRBJ2-6; CDR3aa: CATSRRRQGATGANVLTF
v_gene: TRBV5-1; abundance: .; j_gene: TRBJ1-2; CDR3aa: CASSFEPVNYGYTF
v_gene: TRBV4-1; abundance: .; j_gene: TRBJ2-3; CDR3aa: CASRRGGAYTDTQYF
v_gene: TRBV7-2; abundance: .; j_gene: TRBJ2-3; CDR3aa: CASSLWPLGTDTQYF
v_gene: TRBV5-4; abundance: .; j_gene: TRBJ2-5; CDR3aa: CAIGDRPGQRVETQYF
v_gene: TRBV28; abundance: few; j_gene: TRBJ1-2; CDR3aa: CASSITQGYGYTF
v_gene: TRBV12-3/TRBV12-4; abundance: .; j_gene: TRBJ2-2; CDR3aa: CASSTYRGELFF
v_gene: TRBV4-1; abundance: once; j_gene: TRBJ1-6; CDR3aa: CASSQTLGQGRYSPLHF
v_gene: TRBV27; abundance: .; j_gene: TRBJ2-7; CDR3aa: CASSHRLAGGYEQYF
v_gene: TRBV6-2/TRBV6-3; abundance: .; j_gene: TRBJ1-4; CDR3aa: CASSYFGSPTNEKLFF
v_gene: TRBV30; abundance: .; j_gene: TRBJ1-2; CDR3aa: CAWGRKPNYGYTF
v_gene: TRBV11-2; abundance: once; j_gene: TRBJ2-2; CDR3aa: CASSLSSGGALGELFF
v_gene: TRBV15; abundance: .; j_gene: TRBJ2-2; CDR3aa: CATSGFDRYTGELFF
v_gene: TRBV6-4; abundance: .; j_gene: TRBJ2-6; CDR3aa: CASSPSSSGANVLTF
v_gene: TRBV12-5; abundance: few; j_gene: TRBJ2-5; CDR3aa: CASGLWTGPLQTQYF
v_gene: TRBV19; abundance: .; j_gene: TRBJ1-4; CDR3aa: CASQTTNEKLFF
v_gene: TRBV6-5; abundance: .; j_gene: TRBJ1-4; CDR3aa: CASSYSTGSGEKLFF
v_gene: TRBV7-3; abundance: .; j_gene: TRBJ2-1; CDR3aa: CASSSTSNNEQFF
v_gene: TRBV21-1; abundance: .; j_gene: TRBJ2-7; CDR3aa: CASSRQKISYLSYEQYF
v_gene: TRBV4-2; abundance: .; j_gene: TRBJ1-4; CDR3aa: CASSQDKGGVGEKLFF
v_gene: TRBV6-5; abundance: .; j_gene: TRBJ1-1; CDR3aa: CASSFRTGTVNTEAFF
v_gene: TRBV19; abundance: once; j_gene: TRBJ2-7; CDR3aa: CASSIEALSYEQYF
v_gene: TRBV6-5; abundance: .; j_gene: TRBJ1-2; CDR3aa: CATFSRQTDAYGYTF
v_gene: TRBV14; abundance: once; j_gene: TRBJ2-5; CDR3aa: CASSPNGAGFQETQYF
v_gene: TRBV5-6; abundance: .; j_gene: TRBJ1-1; CDR3aa: CASSASGGRRAFF
v_gene: TRBV4-1; abundance: .; j_gene: TRBJ1-3; CDR3aa: CASSQAGSGNTIYF
v_gene: TRBV5-5; abundance: .; j_gene: TRBJ1-1; CDR3aa: CASTLAAEAFF
v_gene: TRBV2; abundance: .; j_gene: TRBJ1-1; CDR3aa: CASRPTDMNTEAFF